A selection of T cell receptor beta chains follows, all from one sample in a study of CD8 T cells in Susac syndrome. Using its own MiXCR run on the immunoSEQ multiplex PCR reads, TCRdb lists one record per CDR3 protein. This table has tens of thousands of distinct CDR3 sequences, about 93% appearing once. The sequenced sample was CD8+ T cells from PBMCs. The receptors were gathered from a human donor in good health. Each CDR3 is given without its conserved first and last residue.

V: TRBV6-2/TRBV6-3
J: TRBJ2-1
CDR3: ASSYSQREQF

V: TRBV5-6
J: TRBJ2-5
CDR3: ASSLDAGHIEETQY

V: TRBV20-1
J: TRBJ2-6
CDR3: SAAGIFSGANVLT

V: TRBV7-9
J: TRBJ2-3
CDR3: ASSSTSGYTDTQY

V: TRBV28
J: TRBJ1-1
CDR3: ASSSNTEAF

V: TRBV5-1
J: TRBJ2-3
CDR3: ASSLSGGLTDTQY

V: TRBV6-2/TRBV6-3
J: TRBJ1-1
CDR3: ASSYGRGNTEAF

V: TRBV5-6
J: TRBJ1-1
CDR3: ASSLFQAEAF

V: TRBV14
J: TRBJ2-7
CDR3: ASSFDSYEQY

V: TRBV25-1
J: TRBJ2-4
CDR3: ASSLTGHGIQY

V: TRBV5-1
J: TRBJ2-7
CDR3: ASSLITAGEQY

V: TRBV4-3
J: TRBJ2-1
CDR3: ASSPRVSYNEQF

V: TRBV18
J: TRBJ2-7
CDR3: ASSPNNEQY

V: TRBV5-6
J: TRBJ2-1
CDR3: ASSSGTSGNEQF

V: TRBV11-2
J: TRBJ2-3
CDR3: ASSFTPWDTQY

V: TRBV7-9
J: TRBJ1-4
CDR3: ASSPAADNEKLF

V: TRBV29-1
J: TRBJ2-7
CDR3: SVGIRGSYEQY

V: TRBV5-6
J: TRBJ2-1
CDR3: ASSYQDEQF

V: TRBV18
J: TRBJ1-2
CDR3: ASSSLGRTDTNYGYT

V: TRBV4-3
J: TRBJ2-5
CDR3: ASSQDRSRGETQY

V: TRBV9
J: TRBJ1-1
CDR3: ASSPLRNTEAF

V: TRBV5-4
J: TRBJ2-5
CDR3: ASSEGLADEETQY

V: TRBV5-4
J: TRBJ1-3
CDR3: ASRSQGTGQNTIY

V: TRBV9
J: TRBJ2-1
CDR3: ASSEAGVTYNEQF